This entry features one T cell receptor beta chain sequence. The ends were cut back, 4 bases at V and 0 bases at J, with 18 bases in the middle. Per the germline V gene, CDR1 is GTSNPN and CDR2 is SVGIG (reference sequence). The CDR3 loop spans 17 amino acids. The data were obtained in a study of blood T cell repertoires in COVID-19. Study-wide context: The United States, Italy and Spain supplied acute and convalescent COVID-19 samples. PBMCs, B-cell-depleted T cells, or T cells provided the cDNA or gDNA that made up the material.

In the study's own analysis: From reference gene primer amplification, estimates of nucleated cell counts were derived. The repertoire was sequenced with immunoSEQ multiplex PCR; TCRdb's copy has only in-frame clones and lacks some. The D gene and trimming were derived from the DNA, and the V and J assignments and clone size from that table. The sample lists hundreds of thousands of clones, roughly 80% occurring once. Specimen: peripheral blood. The receptor's source is a woman of 80 years or more with acute or convalescent COVID-19. The V and J genes are TRBV30 and TRBJ1-4, with D perhaps TRBD1 (5 bases). The CDR3 DNA is TGTGCCTGGAATCCGGGACTGAGACTTGCAACTAATGAAAAACTGTTTTTT. It translates to CAWNPGLRLATNEKLFF. Drawing the rest from reference TRBV30 and TRBJ1-4, the complete variable domain is SQTIHQWPATLVQPVGSPLSLECTVEGTSNPNLYWYRQAAGRGLQLLFYSVGIGQISSEVPQNLSASRPQDRQFILSSKKLLLSDSGFYLCAWNPGLRLATNEKLFFGSGTQLSVL.